These T cell receptor beta chains were read from a single sample in a study of metastatic and nonmetastatic thyroid tumors. MiXCR re-clonotyped the PCR reads for TCRdb. Altogether about 7,600 clones are present, roughly a quarter being singletons, with the ten largest covering 18%. Sequences were obtained from adjacent normal tissue. The receptor source for this set is a female donor with papillary thyroid cancer or a benign thyroid nodule (not recorded which). Some clones in this sample may be carry-over from other donors' samples. CDR3s include the opening cysteine and the closing phenylalanine or tryptophan. D genes are given only for firm matches. Rows give clone size only sometimes, using once, few, many, or a class for an expanded clone.

V gene: TRBV5-5
D gene: TRBD1
J gene: TRBJ2-5
clone size: many
CDR3 DNA: TGTGCCAGCAGCATGGGACAGATGGAGACCCAGTACTTC
CDR3 protein: CASSMGQMETQYF

V gene: TRBV7-8
D gene: -
J gene: TRBJ2-7
clone size: -
CDR3 DNA: TGTGCCAGCAGCCTAGAGGAGGCGCTCTACGAGCAGTACTTC
CDR3 protein: CASSLEEALYEQYF

V gene: TRBV7-9
D gene: TRBD2
J gene: TRBJ2-1
clone size: many
CDR3 DNA: TGTGCCAGCAGCCGAGACAGCGGGGCCTACAATGAGCAGTTCTTC
CDR3 protein: CASSRDSGAYNEQFF

V gene: TRBV28
D gene: -
J gene: TRBJ1-5
clone size: -
CDR3 DNA: TGTGCCAGCAGTTTCGGACAGCCCCAGCATTTT
CDR3 protein: CASSFGQPQHF

V gene: TRBV7-2
D gene: TRBD2
J gene: TRBJ2-1
clone size: -
CDR3 DNA: TGTGCCAGCACTTACCCCGGGACTAGCGGGGACGATGAGCAGTTCTTC
CDR3 protein: CASTYPGTSGDDEQFF

V gene: TRBV10-3
D gene: -
J gene: TRBJ1-2
clone size: -
CDR3 DNA: TGTGCCACCCTGTACGGACAAAACTATGGAAACACCTTC
CDR3 protein: CATLYGQNYGNTF

V gene: TRBV12-3/TRBV12-4
D gene: -
J gene: TRBJ1-6
clone size: few
CDR3 DNA: TGTGCCAGCAGTTTACGAAGCTCCTATAATTCACCCCTCCACTTT
CDR3 protein: CASSLRSSYNSPLHF

V gene: TRBV7-2
D gene: -
J gene: TRBJ2-7
clone size: many
CDR3 DNA: TGTGCCAGCAGCTTATCTTCCTCCGACTACGAGCAGTACTTC
CDR3 protein: CASSLSSSDYEQYF

V gene: TRBV5-6
D gene: -
J gene: TRBJ1-3
clone size: -
CDR3 DNA: TGTGCCAGCAGCTTGGTCTCTGGTGGAAACACCATATATTTT
CDR3 protein: CASSLVSGGNTIYF

V gene: TRBV15
D gene: TRBD1
J gene: TRBJ2-7
clone size: medium-sized
CDR3 DNA: TGTGCCACCAGCAGAGAGACCGGGACAGGGTTCCCTCGGGAGCAGTACTTC
CDR3 protein: CATSRETGTGFPREQYF

V gene: TRBV27
D gene: -
J gene: TRBJ1-5
clone size: medium-sized
CDR3 DNA: TGTGCCAGCAGAGGCTCAGGGGCGGGCAATCAGCCCCAGCATTTT
CDR3 protein: CASRGSGAGNQPQHF

V gene: TRBV6-1
D gene: TRBD2
J gene: TRBJ2-1
clone size: medium-sized
CDR3 DNA: TGTGCCAGCAGCGGACTAGCGGGAAACCCCTGGGGCTTGCAGTTCTTC
CDR3 protein: CASSGLAGNPWGLQFF

V gene: TRBV18
D gene: -
J gene: TRBJ1-5
clone size: -
CDR3 DNA: TGTGCCAGCTCAGAAACTACCACGTCGGGCAATCAGCCCCAGCATTTT
CDR3 protein: CASSETTTSGNQPQHF

V gene: TRBV11-1
D gene: TRBD2
J gene: TRBJ2-1
clone size: -
CDR3 DNA: TGTGCCAGCAGCCCCCCAAGCGGGAGGGACAATGAGCAGTTCTTC
CDR3 protein: CASSPPSGRDNEQFF

V gene: TRBV27
D gene: -
J gene: TRBJ1-1
clone size: -
CDR3 DNA: TGTGCCAGCAGTTCACCAGGGACATTCCCCCGGGCTTTCTTT
CDR3 protein: CASSSPGTFPRAFF

V gene: TRBV20-1
D gene: -
J gene: TRBJ2-7
clone size: -
CDR3 DNA: TGCAGTGCTAGAGGGGCAGGTGGGACCGAGCAGTACTTC
CDR3 protein: CSARGAGGTEQYF

V gene: TRBV25-1
D gene: TRBD2
J gene: TRBJ2-2
clone size: -
CDR3 DNA: TGTGCCAGCAGCGTGACCGGGACTAGAGGACCGAACACCGGGGAGCTGTTTTTT
CDR3 protein: CASSVTGTRGPNTGELFF

V gene: TRBV19
D gene: -
J gene: TRBJ1-4
clone size: -
CDR3 DNA: TGTGCCAGTATTGGTCACCTGACACATGAAAAACTGTTTTTT
CDR3 protein: CASIGHLTHEKLFF

V gene: TRBV11-2
D gene: -
J gene: TRBJ1-2
clone size: -
CDR3 DNA: TGTGCCAGCCAAAAAGGGCGCTACAACTATGGCTACACCTTC
CDR3 protein: CASQKGRYNYGYTF

V gene: TRBV5-1
D gene: TRBD2
J gene: TRBJ2-7
clone size: -
CDR3 DNA: TGCGCCAGCAGCTTGGGGGGACTAGCCACCTACGAGCAGTACTTC
CDR3 protein: CASSLGGLATYEQYF

V gene: TRBV28
D gene: TRBD1
J gene: TRBJ2-2
clone size: -
CDR3 DNA: TGTGCCAGCAGACTCACAGGGGGCGCAAACACCGGGGAGCTGTTTTTT
CDR3 protein: CASRLTGGANTGELFF

V gene: TRBV4-1
D gene: -
J gene: TRBJ1-2
clone size: many
CDR3 DNA: TGCGCCAGCAGCCAGGTTGAGTCCCTCGGGTGGGGCTACACCTTC
CDR3 protein: CASSQVESLGWGYTF

V gene: TRBV7-1
D gene: TRBD2
J gene: TRBJ2-7
clone size: few
CDR3 DNA: TGTGCCAGCAGCACAGTCTTTCCGGGACTAGCGGGCGGGTCCCCCCTTGGCGAGCAGTACTTC
CDR3 protein: CASSTVFPGLAGGSPLGEQYF

V gene: TRBV24-1
D gene: -
J gene: TRBJ1-1
clone size: many
CDR3 DNA: TGTGCCACCCTCACGCCGACAGGCTGGGGGGGAACTGAAGCTTTCTTT
CDR3 protein: CATLTPTGWGGTEAFF

V gene: TRBV27
D gene: -
J gene: TRBJ2-7
clone size: -
CDR3 DNA: TGTGCCAGCACCGAGGTGGGTTCAGGCTCCTACGAGCAGTACTTC
CDR3 protein: CASTEVGSGSYEQYF

V gene: TRBV28
D gene: TRBD2
J gene: TRBJ2-7
clone size: -
CDR3 DNA: TGTGCCATCAGTTTCGGGACTAGCCGGAGTGTCGAGCAGTACTTC
CDR3 protein: CAISFGTSRSVEQYF

V gene: TRBV6-1
D gene: -
J gene: TRBJ2-7
clone size: -
CDR3 DNA: TGTGCCAGCAGTGGCCCCTACGGGCAGTACTTC
CDR3 protein: CASSGPYGQYF